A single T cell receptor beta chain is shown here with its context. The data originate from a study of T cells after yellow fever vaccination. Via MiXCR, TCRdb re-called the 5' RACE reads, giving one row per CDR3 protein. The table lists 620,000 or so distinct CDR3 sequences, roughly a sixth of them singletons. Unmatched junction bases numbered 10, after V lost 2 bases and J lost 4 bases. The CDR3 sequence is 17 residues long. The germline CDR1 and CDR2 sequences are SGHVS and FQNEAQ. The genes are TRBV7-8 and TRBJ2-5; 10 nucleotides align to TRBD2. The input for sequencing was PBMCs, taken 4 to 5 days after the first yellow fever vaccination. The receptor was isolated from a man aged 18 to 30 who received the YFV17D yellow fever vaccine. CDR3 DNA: TGTGCCAGCAGCTTATTGGCTAGCGGGGGATACGGAGAGACCCAGTACTTC. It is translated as CASSLLASGGYGETQYF.